This TCR beta chain was sequenced during a study of radiotherapy plus CTLA-4 blockade in lung cancer. Germline V gene sequence: CDR1 SGHRS, CDR2 YFSETQ. The trim removed 2 bases at V and 3 bases at J, leaving 3 bases unmatched. The CDR3 sequence is 14 residues long. Only in-frame clones appear in the TCRdb table, and some are missing; sequencing was by immunoSEQ multiplex PCR. The repertoire holds over 75,000 clones, with 80% to 85% as singletons. The specimen comprised peripheral blood, sampled from a patient treated with radiotherapy plus ipilimumab. The chain combines TRBV5-1 with TRBJ2-7, with 9 bases aligning to TRBD1. The clonotype comes from a human donor with non-small cell lung cancer who had stable disease on radiotherapy plus ipilimumab. The CDR3 DNA sequence: TGCGCCAGCAGCTTAAAGGACAGGGGCTACGAGCAGTACTTC. Protein sequence: CASSLKDRGYEQYF.